Listed here are 18 T cell receptor beta chains from one sample, sequenced in a study of cytomegalovirus exposure and HLA in healthy donors. The method was immunoSEQ multiplex PCR; TCRdb's version includes in-frame clones alone and lacks a portion of them. The sample carries 95,000 to 120,000 clones, around 85% recorded once. Sequences were obtained from PBMCs. The receptors come from a woman between 18 and 29 years old in good health and CMV-seronegative.

This clone was counted between two and nine times. The chain employs TRBV6-4 and TRBJ2-3; 8 bases align to TRBD2. V was clipped by 5 bases and J by 0 bases; unmatched bases: 4. Germline lookup yields CDR1 MRHNA and CDR2 SNTAGT. The CDR3 extends over 15 amino acids. The CDR3 nucleotides read TGTGCCAGCAGTAGTAGCGGGGCTAGCACAGATACGCAGTATTTT. Translated: CASSSSGASTDTQYF.

The V and J genes are TRBV9 and TRBJ1-3, with 9 bases aligning to TRBD1. Losses at the gene ends were 0 bases for V and 0 bases for J; bases not matched to a gene: 7. Germline-derived CDR1 and CDR2 are SGDLS and YYNGEE. This CDR3 is 18 amino acids long. In DNA form, the CDR3 reads TGTGCCAGCAGCGTAGCTCCTAGGACAGGGGACTCTGGAAACACCATATATTTT. It translates to CASSVAPRTGDSGNTIYF.

The CDR3 nucleotides read TGTGCCAGCAGCCAAGATCAAGGGACAGGGGTGAACACTGAAGCTTTCTTT. Translation gives CASSQDQGTGVNTEAFF. The chain carries TRBV4-2 and TRBJ1-1, with 10 nucleotides matching TRBD1. CDR1 and CDR2 (germline): LGHNA, YNFKEQ. Trimming removed 0 bases from V and 0 bases from J; junction bases left unmatched: 4. CDR3 length: 17 residues.

This clone was counted a few times. The chain couples TRBV5-5 to TRBJ1-2; weak D call: TRBD1 (6 bases). Germline V gives CDR1 SGHKS, CDR2 YYEKEE (reference sequence). The CDR3 loop spans 14 amino acids. Trimming took 4 bases from V and 2 from J, leaving 12 bases between them. The CDR3 loop reads CASSPDTGNYGYTF. The CDR3 nucleotides are TGTGCCAGCAGCCCAGATACAGGGAACTATGGCTACACCTTC.

The V and J genes are TRBV7-9 and TRBJ2-7, with 10 bases identical to TRBD1. After removal of 4 bases from V and 0 bases from J, the junction contained 3 bases not matched to a gene. Germline values: CDR1 SEHNR, CDR2 FQNEAQ (reference sequence). The CDR3 extends over 15 amino acids. This CDR3 is CASSSDRGHSYEQYF. In DNA, the CDR3 is TGTGCCAGCAGCTCCGACAGGGGGCACTCCTACGAGCAGTACTTC.

V and J are TRBV9 and TRBJ2-4, with D perhaps TRBD2 (7 bases). The V end lost 2 bases, the J end lost 7 bases, and 16 bases lay between the germline ends. Germline V gene lookup returns CDR1 SGDLS and CDR2 YYNGEE. There are 15 residues in the CDR3. The CDR3 bases are TGTGCCAGCAGCGTGGGTAAGGGGGGGATTAACATTCAGTACTTC. Amino acid sequence: CASSVGKGGINIQYF.

This chain links TRBV4-2 with TRBJ1-3, with D unclear. From germline, CDR1 is LGHNA and CDR2 YNFKEQ. Trimming removed 3 bases from V and 0 bases from J, with 6 bases in between. This CDR3 has 14 residues. The DNA for the CDR3 is TGTGCCAGCAGCCAGGGGAGCTCTGGAAACACCATATATTTT. As protein: CASSQGSSGNTIYF.

The V call is TRBV18, the J call TRBJ1-1; 7 bases line up with TRBD1. The CDR3 covers 15 residues. Trimming at V came to 3 bases and at J to 4 bases, leaving 8 bases not matched to a gene. Looked up from germline, CDR1 is KGHSH and CDR2 is LQKENI. CDR3: CASSPLEGAGTEAFF. The DNA for the CDR3 is TGTGCCAGCTCACCTCTCGAGGGGGCTGGCACTGAAGCTTTCTTT.

V is TRBV27 and J is TRBJ2-7; 11 bases align to TRBD1. Trimming cost V 4 bases and J 5 bases; bases outside gene matches: 16. CDR3 length equals 18 residues. Germline V gene sequence: CDR1 MNHEY, CDR2 SMNVEV (reference sequence). The DNA of the CDR3 is TGTGCCAGCAGTTCCAGGACAGGGGGCGGAAGAATTTCCCACGAGCAGTACTTC. Its protein is CASSSRTGGGRISHEQYF.

V gene TRBV19 combines with J gene TRBJ2-5, with 7 bases that match TRBD1. V trimming: 1 base; J trimming: 5 bases; junction bases outside the gene matches: 7. Germline V lookup: CDR1 LNHDA, CDR2 SQIVND (reference sequence). This CDR3 has 15 amino acids. In DNA form, the CDR3 reads TGTGCCAGTAGTATAGGGGGCACAGGGGAGGAGACCCAGTACTTC. Its protein is CASSIGGTGEETQYF. Full variable domain (remainder filled in from reference TRBV19 and TRBJ2-5): DGGITQSPKYLFRKEGQNVTLSCEQNLNHDAMYWYRQDPGQGLRLIYYSQIVNDFQKGDIAEGYSVSREKKESFPLTVTSAQKNPTAFYLCASSIGGTGEETQYFGPGTRLLVL.

J is TRBJ2-3 and V is TRBV2; TRBD2 might be the D (6 bases). This CDR3 comprises 14 residues. The ends were cut back, 1 base at V and 5 bases at J, with 10 bases in the middle. Germline loops: CDR1 SNHLY, CDR2 FYNNEI. CDR3 coding DNA: TGTGCCAGCAGTGAAGGGAGGGAGAAAGATACGCAGTATTTT. It encodes CASSEGREKDTQYF.

J is TRBJ2-1 and V is TRBV30, with TRBD1 matching 10 bases. Trimming at V came to 3 bases and at J to 3 bases, leaving 2 bases not matched to a gene. This CDR3 spans 14 amino acids. Per germline, CDR1 GTSNPN and CDR2 SVGIG (reference sequence). The CDR3 DNA reads as TGTGCCTGGAGCCGGACAGGGGGCTACAATGAGCAGTTCTTC. This gives the protein CAWSRTGGYNEQFF.

The rearrangement joins TRBV19 to TRBJ1-1; possibly TRBD1 for D (6 bases). CDR3 length equals 13 residues. Trimming shortened V by 9 bases and J by 1 base, and 12 bases separated the two germline ends. Germline CDR1 reads LNHDA; CDR2 reads SQIVND (reference sequence). The CDR3 reads CASLKQGNTEAFF. CDR3 in DNA: TGTGCCAGCCTAAAACAGGGGAACACTGAAGCTTTCTTT.

This chain links TRBV7-9 with TRBJ1-4; D unclear. The CDR3 is 14 residues long. Trimming took off 4 bases at V and 4 bases at J, with 10 bases between the two ends. Germline CDR1 reads SEHNR; CDR2 reads FQNEAQ (reference sequence). The CDR3 reads CASSWAGLNEKLFF. CDR3 coding DNA: TGTGCCAGCAGCTGGGCGGGTCTTAATGAAAAACTGTTTTTT.

As for this clone: Other DNA sequences in this sample translate to the same CDR3. The chain carries TRBV5-1 and TRBJ1-2; D perhaps matches TRBD1 (5 bases). Germline-derived CDR1 and CDR2 are SGHRS and YFSETQ. This CDR3 has 13 residues. V lost 0 bases to trimming and J lost 5 bases, with 8 bases between them. The CDR3 loop is CASSLGDSYGYTF. The CDR3 region has the DNA TGCGCCAGCAGCTTGGGGGACTCGTATGGCTACACCTTC.

Only one count was recorded for this clone. The chain combines TRBV18 with TRBJ1-1, with D perhaps TRBD1 (5 bases). Germline loops: CDR1 KGHSH, CDR2 LQKENI. V was shortened by 2 bases and J by 6 bases, with 16 bases between the two germline ends. This CDR3 is 15 amino acids long. In DNA form, the CDR3 reads TGTGCCAGCTCACCAGGAGCAGGGTTATTATCTGAAGCTTTCTTT. Amino acid sequence: CASSPGAGLLSEAFF.

The chain couples TRBV6-1 to TRBJ1-2, with D unclear. Per germline, CDR1 MNHNS and CDR2 SASEGT. Trimming cost V 2 bases and J 0 bases, with 4 bases left between them. CDR3 size: 13 residues. CDR3 bases: TGTGCCAGCAGTGAAACAGCTAACTATGGCTACACCTTC. It translates to CASSETANYGYTF.

The chain recombines TRBV19 with TRBJ1-5, with TRBD1 matching over 7 bases. CDR1 is LNHDA and CDR2 is SQIVND in the germline V gene (reference sequence). This CDR3 spans 16 amino acids. V shed 3 bases and J 0 bases; nucleotides not matched to a gene: 5. CDR3 nucleotides: TGTGCCAGTAGTATCGGACAGGCTAATAGCAATCAGCCCCAGCATTTT. Protein product: CASSIGQANSNQPQHF.